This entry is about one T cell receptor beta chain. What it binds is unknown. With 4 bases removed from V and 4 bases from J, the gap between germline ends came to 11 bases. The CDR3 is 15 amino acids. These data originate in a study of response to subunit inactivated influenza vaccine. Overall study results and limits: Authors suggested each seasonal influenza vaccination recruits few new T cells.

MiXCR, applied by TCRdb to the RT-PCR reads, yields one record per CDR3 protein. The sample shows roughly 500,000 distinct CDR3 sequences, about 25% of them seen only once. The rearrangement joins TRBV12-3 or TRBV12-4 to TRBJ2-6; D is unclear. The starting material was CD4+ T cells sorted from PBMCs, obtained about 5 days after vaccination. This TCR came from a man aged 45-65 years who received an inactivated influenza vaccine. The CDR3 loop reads CASSSPSTGANVLTF. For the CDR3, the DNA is TGTGCCAGCAGTTCACCCTCCACGGGGGCCAACGTCCTGACTTTC.